The clone carrying this T cell receptor beta chain was counted only a few times. The target antigen is unknown. This sequence may be a read error, since a much larger clone differs from it by one base. Germline V CDR1 and CDR2: SGDLS, YYNGEE. The CDR3 sequence is 16 residues long. The source of the sample is a study of breast tumors, draining lymph nodes, adjacent tissues. General study points: Data fit most tumor T cells coming from lymph node, expanding in tumor.

TCRdb passed the multiplex PCR reads through MiXCR, listing each CDR3 protein once. The repertoire holds 150,000 to 200,000 distinct CDR3 sequences, with about 30% as singletons. Samples came from axillary lymph nodes draining the breast cancer. This clonotype originated in a female donor with breast cancer. Some clones in this sample may be carry-over from other donors' samples. Sequenced input: axillary lymph node tissue. The J gene is TRBJ2-7, the V gene TRBV9, with 10 positions matching TRBD2. CDR3 in amino acids: CASSPPLAGRHYAQYF. In DNA, the CDR3 is TGTGCCAGCAGCCCGCCACTAGCGGGGCGTCACTACGCGCAGTACTTC.